This T cell receptor (beta chain) comes out of a study of PD-1 blockade in classical Hodgkin lymphoma. Study-wide results and limits: Baseline TCR diversity was reportedly lower in newly diagnosed patients than healthy donors.

The table came from immunoSEQ multiplex PCR; TCRdb's copy has only in-frame clones and leaves some out. The repertoire includes roughly 2,000 clones, 70% to 75% of them detected once, and more than 11% sits in the top ten. The sample's time point: newly diagnosed, previously untreated cHL patient sample. The investigators isolated CD8+ T cells from thawed PBMCs using magnetic negative selection. Peripheral samples used as comparators were newly diagnosed, untreated classical Hodgkin lymphoma PBMCs. Comments on this clone: The target antigen is unknown.

The CDR3 spans 13 residues. J gave up 8 bases and V 8 bases, and 10 bases lay outside the gene matches. Germline V CDR1 and CDR2: MNHNS, SASEGT. This clonotype was sampled from a human donor with classical Hodgkin lymphoma. This rearrangement joins TRBV6-1 to TRBJ1-2, with 8 positions matching TRBD1. Input material: CD8+ T cells from blood. For the CDR3, the DNA is TGTGCCAGCCTTCCTCAGGGGGCGGGCGGCTACACCTTC. Translated: CASLPQGAGGYTF.